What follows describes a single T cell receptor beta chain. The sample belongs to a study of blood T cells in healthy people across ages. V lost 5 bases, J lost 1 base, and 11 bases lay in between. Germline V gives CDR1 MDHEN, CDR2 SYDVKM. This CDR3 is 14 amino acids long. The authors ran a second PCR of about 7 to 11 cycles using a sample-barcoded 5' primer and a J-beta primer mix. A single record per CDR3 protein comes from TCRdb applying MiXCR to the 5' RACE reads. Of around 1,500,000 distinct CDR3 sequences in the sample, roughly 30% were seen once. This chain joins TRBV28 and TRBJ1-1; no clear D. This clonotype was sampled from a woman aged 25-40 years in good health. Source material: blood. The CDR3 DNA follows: TGTGCCAGCAGTCCGATGGGCGAGAACACTGAAGCTTTCTTT. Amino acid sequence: CASSPMGENTEAFF. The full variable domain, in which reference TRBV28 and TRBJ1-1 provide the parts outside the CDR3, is DVKVTQSSRYLVKRTGEKVFLECVQDMDHENMFWYRQDPGLGLRLIYFSYDVKMKEKGDIPEGYSVSREKKERFSLILESASTNQTSMYLCASSPMGENTEAFFGQGTRLTVV.